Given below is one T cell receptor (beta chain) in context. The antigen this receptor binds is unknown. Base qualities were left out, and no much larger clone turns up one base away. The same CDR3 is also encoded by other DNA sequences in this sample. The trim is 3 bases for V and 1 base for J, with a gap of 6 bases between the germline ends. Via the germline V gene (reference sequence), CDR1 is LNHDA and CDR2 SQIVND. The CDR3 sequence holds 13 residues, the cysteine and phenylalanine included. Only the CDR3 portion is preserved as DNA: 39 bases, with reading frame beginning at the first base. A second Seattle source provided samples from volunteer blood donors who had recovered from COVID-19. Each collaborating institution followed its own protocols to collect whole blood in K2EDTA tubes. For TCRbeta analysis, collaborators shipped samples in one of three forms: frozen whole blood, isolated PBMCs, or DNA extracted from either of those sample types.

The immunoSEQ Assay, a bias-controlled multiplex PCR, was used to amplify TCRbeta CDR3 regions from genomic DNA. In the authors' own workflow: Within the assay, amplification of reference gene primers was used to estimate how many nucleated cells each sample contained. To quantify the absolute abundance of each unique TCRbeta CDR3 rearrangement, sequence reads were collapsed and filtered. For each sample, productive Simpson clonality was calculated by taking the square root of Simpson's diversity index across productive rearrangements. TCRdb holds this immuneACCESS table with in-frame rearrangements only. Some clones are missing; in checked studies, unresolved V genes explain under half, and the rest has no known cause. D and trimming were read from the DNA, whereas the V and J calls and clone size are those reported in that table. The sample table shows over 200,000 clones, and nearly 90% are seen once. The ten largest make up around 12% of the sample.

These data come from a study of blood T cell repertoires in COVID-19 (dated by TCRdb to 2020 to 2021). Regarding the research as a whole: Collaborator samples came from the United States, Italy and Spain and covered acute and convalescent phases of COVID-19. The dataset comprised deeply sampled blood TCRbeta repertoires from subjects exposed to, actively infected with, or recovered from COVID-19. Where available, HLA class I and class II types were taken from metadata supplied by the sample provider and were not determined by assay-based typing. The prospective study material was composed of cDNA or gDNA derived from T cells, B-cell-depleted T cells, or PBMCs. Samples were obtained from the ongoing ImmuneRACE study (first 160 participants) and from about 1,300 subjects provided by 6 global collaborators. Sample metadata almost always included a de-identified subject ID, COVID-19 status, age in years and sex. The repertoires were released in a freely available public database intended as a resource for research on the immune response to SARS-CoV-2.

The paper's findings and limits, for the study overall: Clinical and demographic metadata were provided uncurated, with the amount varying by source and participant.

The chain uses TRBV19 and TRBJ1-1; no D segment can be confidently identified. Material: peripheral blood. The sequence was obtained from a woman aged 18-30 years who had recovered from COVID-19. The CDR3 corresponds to CASSIGGNTEAFF. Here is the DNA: TGTGCCAGTAGTATTGGCGGGAACACTGAAGCTTTCTTT.